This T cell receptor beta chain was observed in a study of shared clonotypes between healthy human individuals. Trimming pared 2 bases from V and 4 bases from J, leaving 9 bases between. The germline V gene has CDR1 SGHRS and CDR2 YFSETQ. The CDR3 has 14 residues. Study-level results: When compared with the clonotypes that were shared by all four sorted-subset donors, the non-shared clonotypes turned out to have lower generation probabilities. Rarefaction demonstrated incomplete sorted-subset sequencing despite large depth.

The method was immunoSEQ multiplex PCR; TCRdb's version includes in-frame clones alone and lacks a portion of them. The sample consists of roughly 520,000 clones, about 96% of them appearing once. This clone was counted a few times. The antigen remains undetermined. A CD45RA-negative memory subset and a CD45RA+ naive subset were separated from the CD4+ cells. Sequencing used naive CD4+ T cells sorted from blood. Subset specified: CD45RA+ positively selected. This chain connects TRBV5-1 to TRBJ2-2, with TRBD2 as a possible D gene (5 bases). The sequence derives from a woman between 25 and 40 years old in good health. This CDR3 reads CASSFDRGTGELFF. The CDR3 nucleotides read TGCGCCAGCAGCTTCGATCGGGGCACCGGGGAGCTGTTTTTT.